This is a list of T cell receptor beta chains from one sample in a study of shared clonotypes between healthy human individuals. The method was immunoSEQ multiplex PCR; TCRdb's version includes in-frame clones alone and lacks a portion of them. This sample carries millions of clones, roughly 92% of them seen once, and the ten largest clones take over 0.12%. The sequenced sample was naive CD4+ T cells sorted from blood. The source is a man younger than 35 in good health. Each CDR3 is given with its conserved first and last residue. D genes are given only for firm matches. Rows give clone size only sometimes, using once, few, many, or a class for an expanded clone.

v_call,clone_size,d_call,cdr3_length,j_call,cdr3_aa,cdr3_nt
TRBV5-6,.,.,16,TRBJ2-5,CASSPRLGRDGETQYF,TGTGCCAGCAGCCCAAGGCTGGGCAGGGACGGAGAGACCCAGTACTTC
TRBV5-4,.,.,14,TRBJ2-7,CASSLGGTFDEQYF,TGTGCCAGCAGCTTGGGCGGGACCTTCGACGAGCAGTACTTC
TRBV2,.,.,12,TRBJ2-5,CASNAGAETQYF,TGTGCCAGCAACGCGGGGGCAGAGACCCAGTACTTC
TRBV12-5,.,.,16,TRBJ1-2,CASGLVGKDGAYGYTF,TGTGCTAGTGGTTTGGTAGGAAAGGACGGAGCCTATGGCTACACCTTC
TRBV2,.,TRBD2,15,TRBJ2-3,CASTPGLVFRDTQYF,TGTGCCAGTACTCCGGGACTAGTTTTTCGCGATACGCAGTATTTT
TRBV7-8,.,.,16,TRBJ1-1,CASSLAPQGMNTEAFF,TGTGCCAGCAGCTTAGCGCCTCAGGGGATGAACACTGAAGCTTTCTTT
TRBV7-2,.,.,15,TRBJ2-7,CASSLGTMASYEQYF,TGTGCCAGCAGCTTAGGTACTATGGCTAGCTACGAGCAGTACTTC
TRBV19,once,.,14,TRBJ2-3,CASSISGSTDTQYF,TGTGCCAGTAGTATCAGTGGGAGCACAGATACGCAGTATTTT
TRBV19,few,.,12,TRBJ1-2,CASSMAHSGYTF,TGTGCCAGTAGTATGGCCCATTCGGGCTACACCTTC
TRBV7-2,.,.,16,TRBJ2-7,CASSLDMLAGRSEQYF,TGTGCCAGCAGCTTAGACATGTTGGCAGGGCGAAGCGAGCAGTACTTC
TRBV6-6,.,.,14,TRBJ1-6,CASSYSRYNSPLHF,TGTGCCAGCAGTTACTCACGGTATAATTCACCCCTCCACTTT
TRBV27,.,TRBD2,16,TRBJ2-3,CASSSETSGLVDTQYF,TGTGCCAGCAGTTCCGAGACTAGCGGCCTTGTCGATACGCAGTATTTT
TRBV6-5,.,TRBD1,13,TRBJ1-2,CASSRGGGYGYTF,TGTGCCAGCAGCCGAGGGGGCGGCTATGGCTACACCTTC
TRBV6-6,.,.,13,TRBJ2-7,CASSLRPLDEQYF,TGTGCCAGCAGCCTTCGCCCCTTGGACGAGCAGTACTTC
TRBV7-3,.,TRBD2,16,TRBJ2-2,CASSMGLAGASQGLFF,TGTGCCAGCAGCATGGGACTAGCGGGGGCCAGCCAGGGGCTGTTTTTT
TRBV28,once,TRBD2,16,TRBJ2-3,CASSLLAGGLGDTQYF,TGTGCCAGCAGTTTATTAGCGGGAGGGTTGGGGGATACGCAGTATTTT
TRBV27,.,TRBD2,18,TRBJ2-7,CASSSAGLAGGAPYEQYF,TGTGCCAGCAGTTCCGCAGGACTAGCGGGAGGAGCCCCCTACGAGCAGTACTTC
TRBV5-1,.,.,13,TRBJ2-7,CASSLEGVGEQYF,TGCGCCAGCAGCTTGGAAGGGGTCGGCGAGCAGTACTTC
TRBV7-9,.,TRBD2,15,TRBJ2-2,CASSVRLAGAGELFF,TGTGCCAGCAGCGTGCGACTAGCGGGGGCCGGGGAGCTGTTTTTT
TRBV21-1,.,.,13,TRBJ2-1,CAGGTNYDNEQFF,TGTGCCGGCGGGACTAATTACGATAATGAGCAGTTCTTC
TRBV10-3,.,.,12,TRBJ1-6,CAISESAAPLHF,TGTGCCATCAGTGAGTCAGCGGCACCCCTCCACTTT
TRBV30,.,TRBD2,17,TRBJ2-1,CAWSVTFWGGSRNEQFF,TGTGCCTGGAGTGTAACCTTTTGGGGCGGGAGTAGGAATGAGCAGTTCTTC
TRBV7-9,.,TRBD1,15,TRBJ2-5,CASSLATTGVETQYF,TGTGCCAGCAGCTTAGCAACGACAGGGGTGGAGACCCAGTACTTC
TRBV9,.,.,16,TRBJ1-4,CASSVGYGATNEKLFF,TGTGCCAGCAGCGTAGGATATGGCGCAACTAATGAAAAACTGTTTTTT
TRBV6-5,.,.,11,TRBJ1-2,CASRGGYGYTF,TGTGCCAGCAGGGGGGGCTATGGCTACACCTTC
TRBV2,.,.,15,TRBJ2-7,CASSEAHFSAYEQYF,TGTGCCAGCAGTGAAGCGCACTTTAGCGCCTACGAGCAGTACTTC
TRBV7-8,.,.,17,TRBJ2-5,CASSLAGGDPWRETQYF,TGTGCCAGCAGCTTAGCGGGCGGGGACCCCTGGAGGGAGACCCAGTACTTC
TRBV5-1,.,.,14,TRBJ1-5,CASSLGSDNQPQHF,TGCGCCAGCAGCTTGGGATCAGACAATCAGCCCCAGCATTTT
TRBV19,.,TRBD1,17,TRBJ1-1,CASSIVTGGEGNTEAFF,TGTGCCAGTAGTATTGTGACAGGGGGTGAGGGGAACACTGAAGCTTTCTTT
TRBV4-1,.,TRBD1,15,TRBJ1-5,CASSQDTGGDQPQHF,TGCGCCAGCAGCCAAGATACAGGGGGGGACCAGCCCCAGCATTTT
TRBV10-3,.,.,16,TRBJ1-1,CAISNTGGLTNTEAFF,TGTGCCATCAGTAATACAGGTGGCCTAACGAACACTGAAGCTTTCTTT
TRBV7-6,.,.,12,TRBJ1-3,CASSLEGNTIYF,TGTGCCAGCAGTTTAGAGGGTAACACCATATATTTT
TRBV21-1,.,.,16,TRBJ2-2,CASSKVSGGNTGELFF,TGTGCCAGCAGCAAAGTTTCCGGGGGGAACACCGGGGAGCTGTTTTTT
TRBV4-1,.,.,14,TRBJ2-7,CASSLTGGGYEQYF,TGCGCCAGCAGCTTGACAGGCGGGGGTTATGAGCAGTACTTC
TRBV7-2,once,TRBD1,15,TRBJ2-2,CASRSQQGAGGELFF,TGTGCCAGCAGATCTCAACAGGGGGCGGGCGGGGAGCTGTTTTTT
TRBV7-9,.,TRBD1,14,TRBJ1-5,CASSRQGHDQPQHF,TGTGCCAGCAGCCGACAGGGTCACGATCAGCCCCAGCATTTT
TRBV7-9,.,.,15,TRBJ1-4,CASSFSRGLNEKLFF,TGTGCCAGCAGCTTTTCAAGGGGATTAAATGAAAAACTGTTTTTT
TRBV7-2,.,.,13,TRBJ2-3,CASREYEGATQYF,TGTGCCAGCAGGGAATACGAGGGAGCTACGCAGTATTTT
TRBV27,.,TRBD2,16,TRBJ2-7,CASAPMSGSWWDEQYF,TGTGCCAGCGCTCCGATGAGCGGGAGCTGGTGGGACGAGCAGTACTTC
TRBV6-5,.,.,13,TRBJ1-2,CASSYSALRGYTF,TGTGCCAGCAGTTACTCGGCCCTTCGGGGCTACACCTTC
TRBV11-2,.,TRBD1,16,TRBJ2-2,CASSQRTGYGTGELFF,TGTGCCAGCAGCCAGCGGACAGGGTACGGCACCGGGGAGCTGTTTTTT
TRBV5-1,once,TRBD2,18,TRBJ2-5,CASSLTRASGGTQETQYF,TGCGCCAGCAGCTTAACGAGGGCTAGCGGGGGGACACAAGAGACCCAGTACTTC
TRBV30,.,.,15,TRBJ2-1,CAWKLEDGRLNEQFF,TGTGCCTGGAAGCTCGAAGACGGGAGATTGAATGAGCAGTTCTTC
TRBV30,.,TRBD2,16,TRBJ2-4,CAWSAGLAEAKNIQYF,TGTGCCTGGAGTGCGGGACTAGCGGAAGCCAAAAACATTCAGTACTTC
TRBV6-6,.,.,14,TRBJ1-5,CASNGGYSNQPQHF,TGTGCCAGCAATGGGGGGTATAGCAATCAGCCCCAGCATTTT
TRBV21-1,.,.,17,TRBJ2-1,CASSIPTGRVGYNEQFF,TGTGCCAGCAGCATACCGACAGGGAGGGTGGGTTACAATGAGCAGTTCTTC
TRBV9,.,TRBD2,14,TRBJ2-3,CASSASGSTDTQYF,TGTGCCAGCAGCGCTAGCGGGAGTACAGATACGCAGTATTTT
TRBV9,.,.,14,TRBJ1-6,CASSVGGSNSPLHF,TGTGCCAGCAGCGTAGGAGGCAGTAATTCACCCCTCCACTTT
TRBV6-1,.,.,15,TRBJ2-2,CASRKAGTNTGELFF,TGTGCCAGCAGGAAAGCAGGGACTAACACCGGGGAGCTGTTTTTT
TRBV2,.,TRBD1,12,TRBJ2-7,CASSEQGAGQYF,TGTGCCAGCAGTGAACAGGGGGCCGGGCAGTACTTC
TRBV9,.,.,16,TRBJ2-5,CASSTGTDTRGETQYF,TGTGCCAGCAGCACGGGGACGGATACTAGGGGAGAGACCCAGTACTTC
TRBV14,.,.,16,TRBJ1-5,CASSQDRPVSNQPQHF,TGTGCCAGCAGCCAAGATAGACCGGTTAGCAATCAGCCCCAGCATTTT
TRBV5-1,.,TRBD2,16,TRBJ2-2,CASRDRAGVNTGELFF,TGCGCCAGCAGGGACAGAGCGGGGGTTAACACCGGGGAGCTGTTTTTT
TRBV9,.,.,15,TRBJ1-5,CASSPGPYSNQPQHF,TGTGCCAGCAGCCCCGGGCCGTATAGCAATCAGCCCCAGCATTTT
TRBV4-2,.,TRBD1,16,TRBJ1-5,CASSPEDRAGNQPQHF,TGTGCCAGCAGCCCAGAGGACAGGGCTGGGAATCAGCCCCAGCATTTT
TRBV13,.,.,14,TRBJ2-3,CASSSGLVTDTQYF,TGTGCCAGCAGCTCGGGACTGGTCACAGATACGCAGTATTTT
TRBV19,.,.,14,TRBJ1-1,CASRRMTVNTEAFF,TGTGCCAGTAGACGGATGACAGTGAACACTGAAGCTTTCTTT
TRBV28,.,TRBD1,16,TRBJ1-6,CASSSNNRGNNSPLHF,TGTGCCAGCAGTTCGAACAACAGGGGTAATAATTCACCCCTCCACTTT
TRBV18,.,.,15,TRBJ1-4,CASSPRDKSGEKLFF,TGTGCCAGCTCACCCAGGGACAAGTCAGGGGAAAAACTGTTTTTT
TRBV11-2,.,.,17,TRBJ1-4,CASSLFGGSEVNEKLFF,TGTGCCAGCAGCTTATTTGGAGGGAGCGAGGTTAATGAAAAACTGTTTTTT